This T cell receptor beta chain was sequenced in a study of T cells in Graves' hyperthyroidism and ophthalmopathy. Regions amplified from RNA transcripts were the TCR beta CDR3 regions. First-round RT-PCR targeting the TCR CDR3 was performed with the HTBI primer set. MiXCR, run by TCRdb on the multiplex PCR reads, gives a single entry per CDR3 protein. The sample includes 610,000 or so distinct CDR3 sequences, roughly 50% seen only once; the top ten take 7.5% to 8.5%. Losses at the gene ends were 6 bases for V and 0 bases for J; bases not matched to a gene: 6. Germline V lookup: CDR1 MNHEY, CDR2 SMNVEV (reference sequence). This CDR3 has 15 amino acids.

This clonotype originated in a woman under 30 with Graves' hyperthyroidism. Sequencing used peripheral blood or thyroid tissue (not recorded which). The V and J genes are TRBV27 and TRBJ2-7; TRBD2 matches at 9 bases. The CDR3 spells CASRPLAGNSYEQYF. CDR3 nucleotides: TGTGCCAGCAGACCTCTAGCGGGGAACTCCTACGAGCAGTACTTC.